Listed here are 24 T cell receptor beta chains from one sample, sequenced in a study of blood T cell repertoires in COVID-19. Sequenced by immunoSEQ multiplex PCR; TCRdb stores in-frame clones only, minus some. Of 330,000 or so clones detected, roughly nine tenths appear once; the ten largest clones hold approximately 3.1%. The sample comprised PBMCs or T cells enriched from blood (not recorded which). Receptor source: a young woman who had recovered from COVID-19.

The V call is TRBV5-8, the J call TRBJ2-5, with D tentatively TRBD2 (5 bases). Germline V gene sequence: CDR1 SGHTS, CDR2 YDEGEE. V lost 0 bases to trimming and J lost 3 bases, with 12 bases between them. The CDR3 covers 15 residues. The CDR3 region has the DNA TGTGCCAGCAGCTTGGGAGGGCGCGGTAAAGAGACCCAGTACTTC. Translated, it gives CASSLGGRGKETQYF.

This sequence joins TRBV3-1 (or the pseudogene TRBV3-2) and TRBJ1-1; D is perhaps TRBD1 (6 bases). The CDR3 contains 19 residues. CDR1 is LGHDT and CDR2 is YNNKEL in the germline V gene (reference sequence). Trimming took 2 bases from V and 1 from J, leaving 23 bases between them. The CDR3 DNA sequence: TGTGCCAGCAGCCAAAGGACCTACGGGCAAGGGGGATGGAACACTGAAGCTTTCTTT. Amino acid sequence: CASSQRTYGQGGWNTEAFF.

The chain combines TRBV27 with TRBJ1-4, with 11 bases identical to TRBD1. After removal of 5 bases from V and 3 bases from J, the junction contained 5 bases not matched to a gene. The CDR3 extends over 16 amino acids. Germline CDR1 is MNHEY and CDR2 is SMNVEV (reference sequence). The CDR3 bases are TGTGCCAGCAGTAGGACAGGGGGCTTAGCTAATGAAAAACTGTTTTTT. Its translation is CASSRTGGLANEKLFF.

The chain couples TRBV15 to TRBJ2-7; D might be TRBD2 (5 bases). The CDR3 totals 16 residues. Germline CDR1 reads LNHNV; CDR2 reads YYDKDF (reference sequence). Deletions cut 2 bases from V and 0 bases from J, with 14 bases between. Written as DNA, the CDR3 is TGTGCCACCAGCAGACAGGCCGGTAGCGCCTCCTACGAGCAGTACTTC. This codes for CATSRQAGSASYEQYF.

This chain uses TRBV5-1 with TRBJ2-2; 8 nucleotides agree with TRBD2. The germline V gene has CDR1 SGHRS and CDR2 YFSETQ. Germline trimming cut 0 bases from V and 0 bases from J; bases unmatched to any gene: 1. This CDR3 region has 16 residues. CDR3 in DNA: TGCGCCAGCAGCTTGGGCGGGAGGCCGAACACCGGGGAGCTGTTTTTT. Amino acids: CASSLGGRPNTGELFF.

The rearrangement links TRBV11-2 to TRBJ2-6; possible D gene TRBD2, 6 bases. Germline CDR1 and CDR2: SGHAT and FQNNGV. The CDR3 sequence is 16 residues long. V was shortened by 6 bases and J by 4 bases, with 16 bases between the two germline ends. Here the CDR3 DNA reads TGTGCCAGCAGTATACGACTAGGAGCCGGGGCCAACGTCCTGACTTTC. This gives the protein CASSIRLGAGANVLTF. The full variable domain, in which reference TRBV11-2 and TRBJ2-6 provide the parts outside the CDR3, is EAGVAQSPRYKIIEKRQSVAFWCNPISGHATLYWYQQILGQGPKLLIQFQNNGVVDDSQLPKDRFSAERLKGVDSTLKIQPAKLEDSAVYLCASSIRLGAGANVLTFGAGSRLTVL.

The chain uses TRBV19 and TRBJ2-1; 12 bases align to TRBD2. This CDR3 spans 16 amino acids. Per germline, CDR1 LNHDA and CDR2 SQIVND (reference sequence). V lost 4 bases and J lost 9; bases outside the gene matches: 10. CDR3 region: CASSNHASGGAVEQFF. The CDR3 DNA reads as TGTGCCAGTAGTAACCACGCTAGCGGGGGGGCTGTTGAGCAGTTCTTC. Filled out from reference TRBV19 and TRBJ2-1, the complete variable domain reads DGGITQSPKYLFRKEGQNVTLSCEQNLNHDAMYWYRQDPGQGLRLIYYSQIVNDFQKGDIAEGYSVSREKKESFPLTVTSAQKNPTAFYLCASSNHASGGAVEQFFGPGTRLTVL.

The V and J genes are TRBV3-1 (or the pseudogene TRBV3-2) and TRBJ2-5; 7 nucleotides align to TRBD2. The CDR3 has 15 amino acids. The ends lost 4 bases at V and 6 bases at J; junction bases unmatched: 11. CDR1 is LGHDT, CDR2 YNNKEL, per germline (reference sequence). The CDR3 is CASSPYRGEEKTQYF. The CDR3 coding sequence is TGTGCCAGCAGCCCGTATCGGGGGGAGGAAAAGACCCAGTACTTC.

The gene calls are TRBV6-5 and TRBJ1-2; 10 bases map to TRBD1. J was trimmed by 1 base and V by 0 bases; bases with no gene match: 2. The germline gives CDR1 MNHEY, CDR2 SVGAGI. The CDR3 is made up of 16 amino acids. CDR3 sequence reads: CASSYSGTGDNYGYTF. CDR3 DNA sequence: TGTGCCAGCAGTTACTCTGGGACAGGGGATAACTATGGCTACACCTTC.

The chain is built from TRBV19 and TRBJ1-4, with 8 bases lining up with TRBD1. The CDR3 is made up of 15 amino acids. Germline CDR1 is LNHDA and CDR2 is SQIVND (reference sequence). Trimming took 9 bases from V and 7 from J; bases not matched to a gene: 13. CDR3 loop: CASTDRGRGSEKLFF. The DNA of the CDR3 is TGTGCCAGCACTGACAGGGGACGGGGTAGTGAAAAACTGTTTTTT.

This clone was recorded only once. The DNA of the CDR3 is TGCGCCAGCAGCCAACAGTGGAACACTGAAGCTTTCTTT. Protein product: CASSQQWNTEAFF. The V gene is TRBV4-1, the J gene TRBJ1-1; D is undetermined. The CDR3 has 13 residues. The germline V gene encodes CDR1 MGHRA and CDR2 YSYEKL. V was pared by 2 bases and J by 1 base, with 5 bases between.

The CDR3, as DNA: TGTGCCAGCAACCTGCCGGGACAGGGAGACTATGGCTACACCTTC. Its translation is CASNLPGQGDYGYTF. This chain connects TRBV28 to TRBJ1-2; 9 bases are a match to TRBD1. V was pared by 7 bases and J by 3 bases, with 9 bases of the junction left unmatched. The CDR3 covers 15 residues. Germline loops: CDR1 MDHEN, CDR2 SYDVKM.

This chain's CDR3 is CASSIGQGRSTDTQYF. CDR3 DNA sequence: TGCGCCAGCAGCATCGGACAGGGGAGGAGCACAGATACGCAGTATTTT. V gene TRBV5-1 combines with J gene TRBJ2-3; 9 bases are shared with TRBD1. J gave up 0 bases and V 4 bases, and 6 bases lay outside the gene matches. The CDR3 is 16 residues long. Looked up from germline, CDR1 is SGHRS and CDR2 is YFSETQ.

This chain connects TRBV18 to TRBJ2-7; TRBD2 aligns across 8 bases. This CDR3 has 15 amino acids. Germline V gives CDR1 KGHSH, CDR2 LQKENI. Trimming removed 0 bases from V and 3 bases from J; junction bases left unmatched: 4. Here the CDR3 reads CASSPPFSGNYEQYF. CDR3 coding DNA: TGTGCCAGCTCACCACCTTTTAGCGGGAACTACGAGCAGTACTTC.

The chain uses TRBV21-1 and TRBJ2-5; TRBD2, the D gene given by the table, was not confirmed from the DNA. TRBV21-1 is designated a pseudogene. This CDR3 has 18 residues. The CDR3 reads CASSKGLAALPYQETQYF. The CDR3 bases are TGTGCCAGCAGCAAAGGACTAGCGGCCCTCCCGTACCAAGAGACCCAGTACTTC.

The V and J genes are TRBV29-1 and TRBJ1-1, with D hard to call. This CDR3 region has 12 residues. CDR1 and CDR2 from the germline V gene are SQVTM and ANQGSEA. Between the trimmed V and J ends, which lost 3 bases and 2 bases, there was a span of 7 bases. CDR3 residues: CSVDSGNTEAFF. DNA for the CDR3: TGCAGCGTTGATTCGGGTAACACTGAAGCTTTCTTT.

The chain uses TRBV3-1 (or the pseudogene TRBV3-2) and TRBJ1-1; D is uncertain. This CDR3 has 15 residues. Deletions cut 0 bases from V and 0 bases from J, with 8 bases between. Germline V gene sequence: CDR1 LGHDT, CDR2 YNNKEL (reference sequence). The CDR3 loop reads CASSQDLVMNTEAFF. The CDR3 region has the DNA TGTGCCAGCAGCCAAGACTTAGTGATGAACACTGAAGCTTTCTTT.

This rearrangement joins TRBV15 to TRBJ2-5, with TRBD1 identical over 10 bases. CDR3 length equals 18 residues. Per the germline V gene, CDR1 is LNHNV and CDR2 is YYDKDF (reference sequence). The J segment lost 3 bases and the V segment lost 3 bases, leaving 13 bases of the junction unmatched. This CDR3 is CATSRYTGTGVRKETQYF. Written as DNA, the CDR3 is TGTGCCACCAGCAGGTACACCGGGACAGGGGTGAGGAAAGAGACCCAGTACTTC.

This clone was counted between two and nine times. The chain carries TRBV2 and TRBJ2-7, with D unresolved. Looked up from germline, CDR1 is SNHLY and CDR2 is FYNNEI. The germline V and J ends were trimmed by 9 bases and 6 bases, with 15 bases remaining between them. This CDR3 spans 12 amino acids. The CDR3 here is CASAPLGSEQYF. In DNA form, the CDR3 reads TGTGCCAGTGCTCCGTTGGGCTCCGAGCAGTACTTC.

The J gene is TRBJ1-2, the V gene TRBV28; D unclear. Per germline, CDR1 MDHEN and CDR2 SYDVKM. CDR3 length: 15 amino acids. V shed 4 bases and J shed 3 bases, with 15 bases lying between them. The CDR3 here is CASSSYTLLYYGYTF. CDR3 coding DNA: TGTGCCAGCAGTTCCTATACGCTACTTTACTATGGCTACACCTTC.

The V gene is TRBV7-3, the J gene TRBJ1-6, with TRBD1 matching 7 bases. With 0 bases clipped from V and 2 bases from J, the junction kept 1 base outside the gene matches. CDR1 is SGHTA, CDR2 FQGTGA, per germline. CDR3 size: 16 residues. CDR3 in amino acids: CASSLTGTAYNSPLHF. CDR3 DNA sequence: TGTGCCAGCAGCTTAACTGGGACAGCCTATAATTCACCCCTCCACTTT.

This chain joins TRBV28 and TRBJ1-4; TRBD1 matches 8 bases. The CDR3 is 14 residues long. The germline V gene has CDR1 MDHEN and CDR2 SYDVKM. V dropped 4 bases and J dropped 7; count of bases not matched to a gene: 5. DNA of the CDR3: TGTGCCAGCAGTTCAGGGGGCGCGGGTGAAAAACTGTTTTTT. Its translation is CASSSGGAGEKLFF.

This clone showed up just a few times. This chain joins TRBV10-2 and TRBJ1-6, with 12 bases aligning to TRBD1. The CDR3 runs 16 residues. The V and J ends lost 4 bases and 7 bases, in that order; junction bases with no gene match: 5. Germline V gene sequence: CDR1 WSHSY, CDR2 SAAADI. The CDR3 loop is CASSGGQGARNSPLHF. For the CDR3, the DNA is TGCGCCAGCAGTGGGGGACAGGGGGCGAGGAATTCACCCCTCCACTTT.

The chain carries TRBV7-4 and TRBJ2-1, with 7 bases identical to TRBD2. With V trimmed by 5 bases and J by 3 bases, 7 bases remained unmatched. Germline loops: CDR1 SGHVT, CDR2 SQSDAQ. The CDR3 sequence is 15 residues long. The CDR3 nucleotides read TGTGCCAGCAGCCCGACTTCGGGGGGCTACAATGAGCAGTTCTTC. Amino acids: CASSPTSGGYNEQFF.